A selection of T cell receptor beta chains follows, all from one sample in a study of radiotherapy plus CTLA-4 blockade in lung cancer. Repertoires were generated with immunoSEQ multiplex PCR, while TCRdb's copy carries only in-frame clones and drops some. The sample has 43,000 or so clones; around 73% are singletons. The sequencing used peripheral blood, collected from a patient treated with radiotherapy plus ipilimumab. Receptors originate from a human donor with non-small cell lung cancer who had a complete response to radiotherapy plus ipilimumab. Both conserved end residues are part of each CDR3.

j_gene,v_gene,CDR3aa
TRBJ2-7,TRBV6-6,CASSGGGAKYEQYF
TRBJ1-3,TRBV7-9,CASSLDSPAAGNTIYF
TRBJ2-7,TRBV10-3,CAISRVREDEQYF
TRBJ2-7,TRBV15,CATSRDGRVGHEQYF
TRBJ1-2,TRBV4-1,CASSQDRGLGGYTF
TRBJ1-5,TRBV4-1,CASSTPGQPQHF
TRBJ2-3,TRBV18,CASSPTADTQYF
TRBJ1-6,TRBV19,CASLSSGESPLHF
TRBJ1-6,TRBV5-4,CASSGDRGNSPLHF
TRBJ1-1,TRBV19,CASSIKGDTEAFF
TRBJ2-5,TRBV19,CASSISVIAEETQYF
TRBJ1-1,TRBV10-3,CAIKGQGQTEAFF
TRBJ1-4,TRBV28,CASSSRYRDWGF
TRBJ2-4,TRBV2,CASSDHGVKNIQYF
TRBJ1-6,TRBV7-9,CASSLGGNSPLHF
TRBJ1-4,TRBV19,CASSTGRNEKLFF
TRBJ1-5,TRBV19,CASSIHPKRRVPEPQHF
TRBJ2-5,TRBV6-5,CASSERTPGTQYF
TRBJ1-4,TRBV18,CASSPGVATNEKLFF
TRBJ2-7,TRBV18,CASSPGTPPTYEQYF
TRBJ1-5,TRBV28,CASIESFNQPQHF
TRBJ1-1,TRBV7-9,CATTTGGLGTEAFF
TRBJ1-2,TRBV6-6,CASSYARGEYGYTF
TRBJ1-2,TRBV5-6,CASRQGVYGYTF
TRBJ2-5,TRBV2,CASTPPYTETQYF
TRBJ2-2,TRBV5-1,CASSQIPGLATGELFF
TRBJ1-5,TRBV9,CASSVGSGPQHF
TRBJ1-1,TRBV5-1,CASRGGTGGMNTEAFF
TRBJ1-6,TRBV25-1,CASSGLPPSPLHF
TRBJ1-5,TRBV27,CASTPKLDRSRYPPHAQHF
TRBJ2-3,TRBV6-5,CASSSSGGPGDTQYF
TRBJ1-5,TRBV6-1,CASSVTGTWTPQHF
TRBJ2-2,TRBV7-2,CASSLGTSGRRRSGELFF
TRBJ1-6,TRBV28,CASSFLRTGMGSPLHF
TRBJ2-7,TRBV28,CASNPQGAYEQYF
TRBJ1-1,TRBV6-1,CASTKDRVEAFF
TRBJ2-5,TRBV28,CASSLFFQGSSETQYF
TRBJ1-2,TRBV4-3,CASSAQRGNYGYTF
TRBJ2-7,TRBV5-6,CASSLVGGASEQYF
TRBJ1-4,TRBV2,CASNGRVTTNEKLFF
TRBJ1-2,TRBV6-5,CASSPLGGHGYTF
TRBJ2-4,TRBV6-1,CASSGLTSGGAKNIQYF
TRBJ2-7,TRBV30,CAWSRARRTGTYPYEQYF